This TCR beta chain was found in a study of tumor-infiltrating lymphocytes in primary liver carcinoma. Background on the study: Patients of both sexes were 30 to 69 years old.

Concerning this clonotype itself: A read error may account for a junction end that differs from germline.

Germline V gene lookup returns CDR1 SGHAT and CDR2 FQNNGV. The CDR3 totals 15 residues. Scientists recovered RNA and DNA together from about 20-30 mg of unsorted bulk tissue. Priming with a constant-region primer yielded TCR beta cDNA from 400 to 550 ng total RNA. Slightly modified ARM-PCR with three nested multiplex PCR rounds yielded TCR beta libraries. The first two PCR rounds, around 10 cycles each, used TRBV1-TRBV30 forward primers and a C-beta reverse primer. TCRdb recomputed calls from the multiplex PCR reads with MiXCR, one row per CDR3 protein. The sample has 150,000 to 200,000 distinct CDR3 sequences; just under 85% are singletons.

Sample: tumor tissue from primary liver carcinoma. The TCR comes from a man aged 35-49 years with primary liver carcinoma and hepatitis B virus infection. This sequence joins TRBV11-2 and TRBJ2-6; D might be TRBD1 (5 bases). The DNA for the CDR3 is TGTGCCCACAGCTTGGGCCGAGCTGGGGCCAACGACCTGACTTTC. Amino acids: CAHSLGRAGANDLTF.